The clone carrying this TCR beta chain was observed a single time. The sample originates from a study of blood T cell repertoires in COVID-19. Produced via immunoSEQ multiplex PCR; TCRdb's table is partial and in-frame only. The table shows about 120,000 clones, with roughly four fifths occurring only once. This CDR3 has 13 residues. Trimming stripped 3 bases from V and 7 bases from J, with 10 bases between. The source material was peripheral blood. The rearrangement links TRBV12-3 or TRBV12-4 to TRBJ1-5; no firm D call. This sequence originates from a human donor in a cohort sampled during active COVID-19. This chain's CDR3 is CASSFGKSQPQHF. In DNA, the CDR3 is TGTGCCAGCAGTTTTGGCAAATCCCAGCCCCAGCATTTT.